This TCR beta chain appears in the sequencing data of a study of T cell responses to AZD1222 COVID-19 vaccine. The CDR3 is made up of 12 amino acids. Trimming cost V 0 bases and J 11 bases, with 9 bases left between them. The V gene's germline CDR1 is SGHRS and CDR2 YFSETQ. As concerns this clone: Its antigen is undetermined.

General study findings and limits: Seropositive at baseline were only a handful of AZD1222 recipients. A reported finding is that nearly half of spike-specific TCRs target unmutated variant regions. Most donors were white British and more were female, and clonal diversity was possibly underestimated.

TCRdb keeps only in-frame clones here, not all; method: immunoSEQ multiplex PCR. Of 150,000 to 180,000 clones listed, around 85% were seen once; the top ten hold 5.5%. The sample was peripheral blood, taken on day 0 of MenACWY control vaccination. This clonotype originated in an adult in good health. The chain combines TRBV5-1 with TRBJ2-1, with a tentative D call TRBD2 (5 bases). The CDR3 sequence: CASSLERQKQFF. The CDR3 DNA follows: TGCGCCAGCAGCTTGGAGCGGCAGAAGCAGTTCTTC. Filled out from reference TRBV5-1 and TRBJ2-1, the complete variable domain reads KAGVTQTPRYLIKTRGQQVTLSCSPISGHRSVSWYQQTPGQGLQFLFEYFSETQRNKGNFPGRFSGRQFSNSRSEMNVSTLELGDSALYLCASSLERQKQFFGPGTRLTVL.